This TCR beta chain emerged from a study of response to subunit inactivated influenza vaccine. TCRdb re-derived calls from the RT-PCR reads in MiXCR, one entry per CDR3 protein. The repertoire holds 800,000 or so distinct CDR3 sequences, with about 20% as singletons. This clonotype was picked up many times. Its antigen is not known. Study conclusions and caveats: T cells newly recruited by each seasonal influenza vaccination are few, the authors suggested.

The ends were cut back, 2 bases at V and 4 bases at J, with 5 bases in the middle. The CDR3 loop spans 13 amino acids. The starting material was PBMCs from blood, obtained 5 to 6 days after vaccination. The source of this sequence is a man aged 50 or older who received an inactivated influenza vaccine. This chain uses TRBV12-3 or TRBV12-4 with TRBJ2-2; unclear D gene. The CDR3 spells CASSLSTTGELFF. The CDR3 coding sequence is TGTGCCAGCAGTTTAAGCACCACCGGGGAGCTGTTTTTT.